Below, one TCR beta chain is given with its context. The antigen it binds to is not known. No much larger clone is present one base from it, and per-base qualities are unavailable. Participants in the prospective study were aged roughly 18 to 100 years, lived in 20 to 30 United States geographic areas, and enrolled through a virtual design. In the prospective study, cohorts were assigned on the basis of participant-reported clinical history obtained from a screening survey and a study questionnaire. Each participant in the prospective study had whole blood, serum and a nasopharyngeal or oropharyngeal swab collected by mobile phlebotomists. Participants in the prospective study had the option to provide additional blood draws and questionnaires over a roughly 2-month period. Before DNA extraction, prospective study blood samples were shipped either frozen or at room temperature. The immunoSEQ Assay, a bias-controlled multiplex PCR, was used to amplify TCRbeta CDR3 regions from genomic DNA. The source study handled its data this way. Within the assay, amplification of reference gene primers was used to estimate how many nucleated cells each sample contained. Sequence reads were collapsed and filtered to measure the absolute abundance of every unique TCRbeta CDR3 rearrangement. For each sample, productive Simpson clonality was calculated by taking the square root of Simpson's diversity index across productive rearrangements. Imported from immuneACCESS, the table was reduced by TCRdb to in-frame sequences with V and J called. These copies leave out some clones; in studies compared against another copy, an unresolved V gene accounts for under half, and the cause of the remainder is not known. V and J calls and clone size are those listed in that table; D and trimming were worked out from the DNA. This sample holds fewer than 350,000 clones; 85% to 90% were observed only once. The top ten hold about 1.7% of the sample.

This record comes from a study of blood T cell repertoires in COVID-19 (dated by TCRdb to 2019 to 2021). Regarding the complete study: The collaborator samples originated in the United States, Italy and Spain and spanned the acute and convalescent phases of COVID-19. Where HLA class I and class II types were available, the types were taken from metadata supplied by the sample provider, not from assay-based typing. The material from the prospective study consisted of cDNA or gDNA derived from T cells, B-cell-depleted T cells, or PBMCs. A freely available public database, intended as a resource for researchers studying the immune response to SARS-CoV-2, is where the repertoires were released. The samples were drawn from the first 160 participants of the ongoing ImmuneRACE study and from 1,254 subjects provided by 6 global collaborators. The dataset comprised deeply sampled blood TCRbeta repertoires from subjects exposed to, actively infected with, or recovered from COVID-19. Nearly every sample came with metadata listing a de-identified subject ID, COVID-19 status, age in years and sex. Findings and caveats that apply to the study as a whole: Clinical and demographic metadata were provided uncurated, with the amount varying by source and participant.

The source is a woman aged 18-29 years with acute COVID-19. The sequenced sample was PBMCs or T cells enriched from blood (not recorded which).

The DNA sequence is TGTGCCAGCAAAGTCAGCCAGGGACTCAATCAGCCCCAGCATTTT. It encodes CASKVSQGLNQPQHF. This chain is built from TRBV27 and TRBJ1-5; the D gene is possibly TRBD1, with 5 bases matching. Sequences MNHEY (CDR1) and SMNVEV (CDR2) are obtained from the germline V gene (reference sequence). V is reduced by 7 bases and J by 3 bases, leaving a spacing of 16 bases between them. The CDR3 runs 15 residues from the cysteine to the phenylalanine. The kept DNA is CDR3 alone, 45 bases in frame from the first base.